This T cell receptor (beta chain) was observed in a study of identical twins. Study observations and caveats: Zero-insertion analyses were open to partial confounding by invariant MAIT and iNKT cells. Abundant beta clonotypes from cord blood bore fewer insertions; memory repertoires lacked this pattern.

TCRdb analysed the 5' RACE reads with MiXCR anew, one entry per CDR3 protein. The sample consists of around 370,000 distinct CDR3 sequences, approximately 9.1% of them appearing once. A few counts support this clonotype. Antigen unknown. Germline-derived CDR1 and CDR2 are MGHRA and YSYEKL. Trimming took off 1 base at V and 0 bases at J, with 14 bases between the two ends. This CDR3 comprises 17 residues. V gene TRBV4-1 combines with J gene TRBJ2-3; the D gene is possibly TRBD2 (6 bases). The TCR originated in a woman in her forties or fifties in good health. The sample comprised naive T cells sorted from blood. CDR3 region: CASSQVILASSTDTQYF. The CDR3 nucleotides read TGCGCCAGCAGCCAAGTGATCCTAGCGTCTAGCACAGATACGCAGTATTTT.